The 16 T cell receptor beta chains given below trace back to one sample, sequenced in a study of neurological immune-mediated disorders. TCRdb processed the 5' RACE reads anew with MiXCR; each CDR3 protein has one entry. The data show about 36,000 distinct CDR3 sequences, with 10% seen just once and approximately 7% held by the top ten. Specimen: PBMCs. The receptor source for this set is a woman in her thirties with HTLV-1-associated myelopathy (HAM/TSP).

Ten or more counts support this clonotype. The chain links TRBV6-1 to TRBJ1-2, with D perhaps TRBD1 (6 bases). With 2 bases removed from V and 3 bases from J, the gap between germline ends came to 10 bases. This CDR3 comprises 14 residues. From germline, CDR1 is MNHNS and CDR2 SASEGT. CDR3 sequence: CASSERGTDYGYTF. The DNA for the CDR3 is TGTGCCAGCAGTGAAAGGGGGACGGACTATGGCTACACCTTC.

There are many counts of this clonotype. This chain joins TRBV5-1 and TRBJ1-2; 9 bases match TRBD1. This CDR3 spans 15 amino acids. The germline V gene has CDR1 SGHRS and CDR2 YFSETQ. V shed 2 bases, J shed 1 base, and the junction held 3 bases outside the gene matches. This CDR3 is CASSLRQGGNYGYTF. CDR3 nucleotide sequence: TGCGCCAGCAGCTTACGACAGGGGGGTAACTATGGCTACACCTTC. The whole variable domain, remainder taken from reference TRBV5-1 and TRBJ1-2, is KAGVTQTPRYLIKTRGQQVTLSCSPISGHRSVSWYQQTPGQGLQFLFEYFSETQRNKGNFPGRFSGRQFSNSRSEMNVSTLELGDSALYLCASSLRQGGNYGYTFGSGTRLTVV.

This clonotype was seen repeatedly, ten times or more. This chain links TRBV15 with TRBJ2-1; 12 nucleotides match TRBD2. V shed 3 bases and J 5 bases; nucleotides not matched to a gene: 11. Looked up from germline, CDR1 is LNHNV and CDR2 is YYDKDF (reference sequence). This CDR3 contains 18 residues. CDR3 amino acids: CATSSPGVTSGGHNEQFF. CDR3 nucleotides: TGTGCCACCAGCAGCCCCGGGGTCACTAGCGGGGGGCACAATGAGCAGTTCTTC.

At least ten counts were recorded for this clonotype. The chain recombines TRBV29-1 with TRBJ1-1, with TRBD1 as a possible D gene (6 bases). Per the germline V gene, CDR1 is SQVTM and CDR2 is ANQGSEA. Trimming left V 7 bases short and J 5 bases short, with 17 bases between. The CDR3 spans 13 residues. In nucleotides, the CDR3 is TGCAGCGGACAACAGGGCCCCGGGACTGAAGCTTTCTTT. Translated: CSGQQGPGTEAFF.

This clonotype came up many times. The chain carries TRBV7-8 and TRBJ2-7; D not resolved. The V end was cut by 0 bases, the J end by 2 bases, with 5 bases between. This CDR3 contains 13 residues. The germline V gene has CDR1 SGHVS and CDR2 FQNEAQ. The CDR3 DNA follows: TGTGCCAGCAGCTTAGCGAACGCCTACGAGCAGTACTTC. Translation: CASSLANAYEQYF.

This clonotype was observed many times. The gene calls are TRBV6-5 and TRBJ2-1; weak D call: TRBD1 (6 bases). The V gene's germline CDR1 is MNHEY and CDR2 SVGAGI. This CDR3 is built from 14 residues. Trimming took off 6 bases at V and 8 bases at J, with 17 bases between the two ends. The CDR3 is CASRPIQGLDEQFF. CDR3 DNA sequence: TGTGCCAGCAGGCCCATACAGGGCCTCGATGAGCAGTTCTTC.

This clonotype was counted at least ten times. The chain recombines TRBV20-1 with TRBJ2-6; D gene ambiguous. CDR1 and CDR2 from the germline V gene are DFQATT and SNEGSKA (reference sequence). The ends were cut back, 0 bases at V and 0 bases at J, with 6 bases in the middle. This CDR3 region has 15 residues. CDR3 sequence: CSARDPISGANVLTF. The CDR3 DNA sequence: TGCAGTGCTAGAGATCCCATCTCTGGGGCCAACGTCCTGACTTTC.

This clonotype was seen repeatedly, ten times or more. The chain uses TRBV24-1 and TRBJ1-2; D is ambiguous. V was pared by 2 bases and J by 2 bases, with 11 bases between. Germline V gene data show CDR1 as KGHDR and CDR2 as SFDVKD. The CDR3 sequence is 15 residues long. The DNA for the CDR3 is TGTGCCACCAGTGATTCAGCCGACGGCAACTATGGCTACACCTTC. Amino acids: CATSDSADGNYGYTF.

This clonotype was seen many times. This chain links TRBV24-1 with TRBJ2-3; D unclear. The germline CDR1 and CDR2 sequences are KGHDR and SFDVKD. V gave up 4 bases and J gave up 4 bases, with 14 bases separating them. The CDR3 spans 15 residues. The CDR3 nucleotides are TGTGCCACCAGTGACTCGACGGAAACCCCAGATACGCAGTATTTT. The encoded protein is CATSDSTETPDTQYF.

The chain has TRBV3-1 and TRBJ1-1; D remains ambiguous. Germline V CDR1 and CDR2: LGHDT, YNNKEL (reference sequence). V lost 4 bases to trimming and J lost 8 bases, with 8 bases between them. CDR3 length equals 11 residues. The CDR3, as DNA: TGTGCCAGCAGCCTGGGGAAGGAAGCTTTCTTT. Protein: CASSLGKEAFF.

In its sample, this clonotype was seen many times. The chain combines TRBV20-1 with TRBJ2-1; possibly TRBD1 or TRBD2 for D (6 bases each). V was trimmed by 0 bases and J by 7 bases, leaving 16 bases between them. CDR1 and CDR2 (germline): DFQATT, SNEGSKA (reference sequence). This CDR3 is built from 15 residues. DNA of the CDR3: TGCAGTGCTAGAGATCTCGGGGGCGTCTGGAATGAGCAGTTCTTC. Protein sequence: CSARDLGGVWNEQFF.

This chain's CDR3 is CSAATGRSGGSCHPQHF. Written as DNA, the CDR3 is TGCAGTGCCGCGACAGGGCGATCAGGGGGGTCTTGTCATCCCCAGCATTTT. The chain is built from TRBV20-1 and TRBJ1-5; 7 bases align to TRBD1. The V segment lost 6 bases and the J segment 10 bases; nucleotides outside the gene matches: 24. CDR1 and CDR2 (germline): DFQATT, SNEGSKA (reference sequence). The CDR3 runs 17 residues.

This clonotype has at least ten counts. The CDR3 loop reads CASSRSGNTIYF. The DNA for the CDR3 is TGTGCCAGCTCCCGCTCTGGAAACACCATATATTTT. This sequence joins TRBV14 and TRBJ1-3, with D unresolved. Germline V gives CDR1 SGHDN, CDR2 FVKESK. CDR3 size: 12 residues. V shed 8 bases and J shed 0 bases, with 5 bases lying between them. Full variable domain (outside the CDR3, taken from reference TRBV14 and TRBJ1-3): EAGVTQFPSHSVIEKGQTVTLRCDPISGHDNLYWYRRVMGKEIKFLLHFVKESKQDESGMPNNRFLAERTGGTYSTLKVQPAELEDSGVYFCASSRSGNTIYFGEGSWLTVV.

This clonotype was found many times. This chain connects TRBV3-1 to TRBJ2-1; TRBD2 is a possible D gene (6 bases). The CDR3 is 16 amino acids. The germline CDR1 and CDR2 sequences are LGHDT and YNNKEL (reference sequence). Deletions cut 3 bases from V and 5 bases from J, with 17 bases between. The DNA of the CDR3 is TGTGCCAGCAGCCAGCTCCCGGTGGAGGGGCACAATGAGCAGTTCTTC. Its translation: CASSQLPVEGHNEQFF.

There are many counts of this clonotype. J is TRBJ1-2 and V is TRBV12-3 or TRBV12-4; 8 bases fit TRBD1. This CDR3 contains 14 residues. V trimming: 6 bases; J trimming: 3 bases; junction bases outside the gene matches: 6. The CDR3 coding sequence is TGTGCCAGCAGGATACAGGGGGTGGACTATGGCTACACCTTC. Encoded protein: CASRIQGVDYGYTF.

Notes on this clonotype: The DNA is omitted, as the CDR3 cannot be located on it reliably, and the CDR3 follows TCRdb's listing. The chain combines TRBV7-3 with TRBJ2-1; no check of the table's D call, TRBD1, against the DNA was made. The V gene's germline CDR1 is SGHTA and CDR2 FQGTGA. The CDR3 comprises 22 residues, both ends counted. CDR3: CASSFYICSAQGGTGVLNEQFF.